The 10 T cell receptor beta chains presented below share a single source sample, sequenced in a study of blood T cell repertoires in COVID-19. The data were produced by immunoSEQ multiplex PCR, yet TCRdb's version contains in-frame clones alone and is incomplete. This sample has 150,000 to 200,000 clones, with 88% found just once. Specimen: peripheral blood. The receptors shown here come from a man aged 60 to 75 with acute or convalescent COVID-19.

The chain recombines TRBV6-5 with TRBJ1-3; the match to TRBD1 covers 7 bases. The CDR3 extends over 15 amino acids. With V trimmed by 6 bases and J by 0 bases, 5 bases remained unmatched. Per germline, CDR1 MNHEY and CDR2 SVGAGI. This CDR3 reads CASRPTGSSGNTIYF. In DNA form, the CDR3 reads TGTGCCAGCAGGCCGACAGGGAGCTCTGGAAACACCATATATTTT.

CDR3 region: CASRDIGYEQYV. CDR3 coding DNA: TGCGCCAGCAGGGACATAGGCTACGAGCAGTACGTC. The chain uses TRBV10-2 and TRBJ2-7; D possibly corresponds to TRBD1 (5 bases). CDR3 length equals 12 residues. V lost 6 bases and J 3 bases, leaving 9 bases between the germline ends. Germline V CDR1 and CDR2: WSHSY, SAAADI.

The CDR3 coding sequence is TGTGCCAGCCGGACAGCTAACACTGAAGCTTTCTTT. Encoded protein: CASRTANTEAFF. This rearrangement joins TRBV3-1 (or the pseudogene TRBV3-2) to TRBJ1-1, with D possibly matching TRBD1 (6 bases). Germline-derived CDR1 and CDR2 are LGHDT and YNNKEL (reference sequence). The CDR3 length is 12 residues. Trimming pared 8 bases from V and 2 bases from J, leaving 9 bases between.

V and J are TRBV2 and TRBJ2-5, with 12 bases that match TRBD1. V lost 5 bases, J lost 4 bases, and 5 bases stayed unmatched. The CDR3 length is 15 residues. Germline lookup yields CDR1 SNHLY and CDR2 FYNNEI. Here the CDR3 reads CASSSRDRGRETQYF. The CDR3 coding sequence is TGTGCCAGCAGTAGCCGGGACAGGGGGCGAGAGACCCAGTACTTC.

This chain connects TRBV6-7 to TRBJ1-2; D ambiguous. TRBV6-7 is marked as an open reading frame, function uncertain. The CDR3 covers 13 residues. The V and J ends lost 8 bases and 4 bases respectively, with 14 bases between them. The CDR3 is CASGELCCYGYTF. As DNA, the CDR3 is TGTGCCAGCGGGGAGCTGTGTTGCTATGGCTACACCTTC.

The rearrangement joins TRBV18 to TRBJ1-1; 7 nucleotides match TRBD1. There are 13 residues in the CDR3. V shed 9 bases, J shed 1 base, and the junction held 5 bases outside the gene matches. From germline, CDR1 is KGHSH and CDR2 LQKENI. This CDR3 reads CASRQGANTEAFF. The CDR3 nucleotides read TGTGCCAGTCGACAGGGAGCGAACACTGAAGCTTTCTTT.

This CDR3 is CATSEPGNQPQHF. The CDR3, as DNA: TGTGCCACCAGCGAGCCGGGCAATCAGCCCCAGCATTTT. The gene calls are TRBV24-1 and TRBJ1-5; D is uncertain. This CDR3 has 13 residues. In germline, CDR1 is KGHDR, CDR2 SFDVKD. The ends were cut back, 7 bases at V and 2 bases at J, with 8 bases in the middle.

V usage is TRBV14 and J usage is TRBJ1-3; D uncertain. This CDR3 has 16 residues. The germline CDR1 and CDR2 sequences are SGHDN and FVKESK. The germline V and J ends were trimmed by 4 bases and 0 bases, with 13 bases remaining between them. The CDR3 sequence is CASSPTRGGSGNTIYF. CDR3 nucleotide sequence: TGTGCCAGCAGCCCTACCCGGGGAGGCTCTGGAAACACCATATATTTT. Together with reference TRBV14 and TRBJ1-3, the CDR3 gives the full variable domain: EAGVTQFPSHSVIEKGQTVTLRCDPISGHDNLYWYRRVMGKEIKFLLHFVKESKQDESGMPNNRFLAERTGGTYSTLKVQPAELEDSGVYFCASSPTRGGSGNTIYFGEGSWLTVV.

There are a few counts of this clone. The rearrangement links TRBV30 to TRBJ2-3, with TRBD2 matching over 11 bases. The CDR3 spans 18 residues. Trimming at V came to 0 bases and at J to 2 bases, leaving 10 bases not matched to a gene. Germline values: CDR1 GTSNPN, CDR2 SVGIG (reference sequence). This chain's CDR3 is CAWSVPRLAGGVTDTQYF. Here the CDR3 DNA reads TGTGCCTGGAGTGTACCTAGGCTAGCGGGAGGTGTCACAGATACGCAGTATTTT.

About this clone: Within the sample, other DNA sequences also encode this same CDR3. The rearrangement joins TRBV18 to TRBJ2-5; 7 positions agree with TRBD1. The ends lost 6 bases at V and 4 bases at J; junction bases unmatched: 5. Germline V gene lookup returns CDR1 KGHSH and CDR2 LQKENI. This CDR3 comprises 13 residues. This CDR3 is CASSPRQGETQYF. As DNA, the CDR3 is TGTGCCAGCTCGCCTCGACAGGGAGAGACCCAGTACTTC.